The T cell receptor (beta chain) described here comes from a study of shared clonotypes between healthy human individuals. Broader study findings: Clonotypes shared by all four sorted-subset donors had higher generation probabilities than non-shared clonotypes.

The investigators split CD4+ cells into a CD45RA+ naive subset and a CD45RA-negative memory subset. Only in-frame clones appear in the TCRdb table, and some are missing; sequencing was by immunoSEQ multiplex PCR. The data contain around 2.5 million clones, under 95% of them singletons. For this clone: Its cognate antigen is unknown.

The V gene's germline CDR1 is SGDLS and CDR2 YYNGEE. The CDR3 length is 19 residues. V lost 4 bases and J lost 0; bases outside the gene matches: 16. The TCR comes from a man younger than 35 in good health. Some clones in this sample may be carry-over from other donors' samples. The specimen was naive CD4+ T cells from PBMCs. The subset: CD45RA+ positively selected. The genes are TRBV9 and TRBJ1-2; TRBD1 agrees at 9 bases. As DNA, the CDR3 is TGTGCCAGCAGCCCACAGGGGGCGGGGTCCCTAGCCCCTAACTATGGCTACACCTTC. Residues: CASSPQGAGSLAPNYGYTF.